A selection of T cell receptor beta chains follows, all from one sample in a study of technical replicates of blood from a handful of donors. The table came from immunoSEQ multiplex PCR; TCRdb's copy has only in-frame clones and leaves some out. The repertoire has more than 65,000 clones, about 94% of them found once; the top ten carry about 0.36%. What was sequenced was T cells isolated from PBMCs. The receptors shown here come from a human donor in good health. The CDR3 runs from the conserved cysteine through the conserved F or W. D genes are given only for firm matches. The size entry is marked missing in some rows and otherwise reads once, few, many or a size class.

d_call | clone_size | j_call | v_call | cdr3_length | cdr3_aa | cdr3_nt
- | once | TRBJ1-5 | TRBV15 | 14 | CATSRVTGNQPQHF | TGTGCCACCAGCAGAGTTACGGGCAATCAGCCCCAGCATTTT
- | - | TRBJ1-4 | TRBV19 | 14 | CASRGLATGEKLFF | TGTGCCAGTAGAGGACTGGCGACGGGTGAAAAACTGTTTTTT
- | - | TRBJ1-3 | TRBV27 | 15 | CASSLTPGVGNTIYF | TGTGCCAGCAGTTTAACCCCAGGGGTCGGAAACACCATATATTTT
TRBD1 | - | TRBJ1-2 | TRBV10-3 | 16 | CAISRTGGSLGEGYTF | TGTGCCATCAGCAGGACAGGGGGCTCTCTGGGCGAAGGCTACACCTTC
TRBD1 | - | TRBJ2-2 | TRBV25-1 | 16 | CASSEPGQGYHGELFF | TGTGCCAGCAGTGAACCAGGACAGGGGTATCACGGGGAGCTGTTTTTT
TRBD2 | - | TRBJ2-1 | TRBV9 | 15 | CASSVAGGDYNEQFF | TGTGCCAGCAGCGTAGCGGGGGGGGATTACAATGAGCAGTTCTTC
TRBD2 | - | TRBJ2-2 | TRBV7-3 | 17 | CASSLPLEGGSVGELFF | TGTGCCAGCAGCCTCCCCTTGGAGGGCGGGAGCGTCGGGGAGCTGTTTTTT
TRBD1 | - | TRBJ2-2 | TRBV10-1 | 13 | CASSTQGPGELFF | TGCGCCAGCAGCACACAGGGGCCCGGGGAGCTGTTTTTT
- | - | TRBJ1-1 | TRBV6-5 | 14 | CASSYSEGLREAFF | TGTGCCAGCAGTTACTCGGAGGGGCTGAGGGAAGCTTTCTTT
- | - | TRBJ1-3 | TRBV5-5 | 17 | CASSSRRDTLDGNTIYF | TGTGCCAGCAGCTCAAGAAGGGACACCCTTGATGGAAACACCATATATTTT
TRBD2 | - | TRBJ2-2 | TRBV5-1 | 16 | CASSLGLAGASGELFF | TGCGCCAGCAGCTTAGGACTAGCGGGAGCTAGCGGGGAGCTGTTTTTT
TRBD2 | - | TRBJ2-7 | TRBV7-9 | 15 | CASSLGAGRGDEQYF | TGTGCCAGCAGCTTAGGTGCCGGGAGGGGGGACGAGCAGTACTTC
- | - | TRBJ1-3 | TRBV6-6 | 16 | CASSYWREKSGNTIYF | TGTGCCAGCAGTTATTGGAGAGAAAAGAGTGGAAACACCATATATTTT
TRBD2 | - | TRBJ2-1 | TRBV2 | 15 | CASRPTSGSYNEQFF | TGTGCCAGCAGACCGACTAGCGGGAGCTACAATGAGCAGTTCTTC
TRBD2 | - | TRBJ2-7 | TRBV6-5 | 16 | CASSYTEGLAGAEQYF | TGTGCCAGCAGTTACACGGAGGGACTAGCGGGAGCCGAGCAGTACTTC
- | - | TRBJ2-1 | TRBV9 | 12 | CASTSSYNEQFF | TGTGCCAGCACCAGCTCCTACAATGAGCAGTTCTTC
TRBD1 | - | TRBJ1-1 | TRBV7-6 | 16 | CASSLRQGTSNTEAFF | TGTGCCAGCAGCCTCCGACAGGGCACGTCGAACACTGAAGCTTTCTTT
TRBD2 | - | TRBJ2-7 | TRBV7-2 | 15 | CASSLVVGRDYEQYF | TGTGCCAGCAGCCTAGTAGTTGGGAGGGACTACGAGCAGTACTTC
- | - | TRBJ2-7 | TRBV28 | 12 | CASSPSIFEQYF | TGTGCCAGCAGCCCCTCTATATTCGAGCAGTACTTC
- | - | TRBJ2-1 | TRBV4-1 | 14 | CASSQDDSVNEQFF | TGCGCCAGCAGCCAAGACGATAGCGTCAATGAGCAGTTCTTC
TRBD1 | - | TRBJ2-7 | TRBV5-8 | 15 | CASSLTGGSSYEQYF | TGTGCCAGCAGCTTAACAGGGGGAAGCTCCTACGAGCAGTACTTC
TRBD1 | - | TRBJ2-7 | TRBV27 | 14 | CASSMDREIVEQYF | TGTGCCAGCAGTATGGACAGGGAGATTGTCGAGCAGTACTTC
- | - | TRBJ1-5 | TRBV6-4 | 14 | CASSDEAGIQPQHF | TGTGCCAGCAGCGACGAGGCAGGGATACAGCCCCAGCATTTT
TRBD2 | - | TRBJ2-1 | TRBV7-3 | 15 | CASSLTSGTYNEQFF | TGTGCCAGCAGCTTGACTAGCGGGACCTACAATGAGCAGTTCTTC
- | - | TRBJ2-5 | TRBV21-1 | 16 | CASSTRTGTAQETQYF | TGTGCCAGCAGCACCCGTACCGGGACTGCCCAAGAGACCCAGTACTTC
- | - | TRBJ2-7 | TRBV4-3 | 13 | CASSQNTGYEQYF | TGCGCCAGCAGCCAAAACACAGGCTACGAGCAGTACTTC
- | - | TRBJ2-7 | TRBV7-3 | 16 | CASSLVVGIGGYEQYF | TGTGCCAGCAGCTTAGTCGTGGGGATCGGGGGCTACGAGCAGTACTTC
TRBD2 | once | TRBJ2-5 | TRBV5-1 | 18 | CASSLAYLAGAIEETQYF | TGCGCCAGCAGCTTGGCGTATCTAGCGGGAGCAATAGAAGAGACCCAGTACTTC
TRBD2 | - | TRBJ2-7 | TRBV4-1 | 16 | CASSLRLAEYPYEQYF | TGCGCCAGCAGCCTCCGGCTAGCGGAATACCCCTACGAGCAGTACTTC
- | - | TRBJ2-6 | TRBV28 | 19 | CASSHIGSGSWPGANVLTF | TGTGCCAGCAGTCATATCGGGTCTGGATCTTGGCCTGGGGCCAACGTCCTGACTTTC
TRBD1 | few | TRBJ1-3 | TRBV28 | 14 | CASRPTGSGNTIYF | TGTGCCAGCAGACCGACAGGGTCGGGAAACACCATATATTTT
TRBD1 | - | TRBJ1-5 | TRBV9 | 14 | CASSVGQYYQPQHF | TGTGCCAGCAGTGTGGGACAGTACTATCAGCCCCAGCATTTT
- | - | TRBJ2-7 | TRBV9 | 14 | CASSVAQGINEQYF | TGTGCCAGCAGCGTAGCCCAGGGAATCAACGAGCAGTACTTC
- | - | TRBJ2-1 | TRBV11-2 | 13 | CASSLLGVSEQFF | TGTGCCAGCAGCCTGCTCGGAGTTAGTGAGCAGTTCTTC
TRBD2 | - | TRBJ2-2 | TRBV7-2 | 16 | CASSPYSGRGTGELFF | TGTGCCAGCAGCCCCTATAGCGGGAGAGGTACCGGGGAGCTGTTTTTT
- | once | TRBJ1-1 | TRBV6-1 | 14 | CASSVVLGSTEAFF | TGTGCCAGCAGTGTCGTACTCGGGTCCACTGAAGCTTTCTTT
- | - | TRBJ2-7 | TRBV30 | 13 | CAWSVRVLDEQYF | TGTGCCTGGAGTGTTCGGGTCCTCGACGAGCAGTACTTC